Reported below is one T cell receptor (beta chain). The data belong to a study of cytomegalovirus exposure and HLA in healthy donors. V dropped 4 bases and J dropped 5; count of bases not matched to a gene: 3. The CDR3 extends over 13 amino acids. Looked up from germline, CDR1 is MNHNY and CDR2 is SVGAGI (reference sequence). Primers included in the PCR were 60 Vbeta and 13 Jbeta primers. Method: immunoSEQ multiplex PCR; TCRdb's copy keeps in-frame clones and lacks some. This sample's clone table lists about 72,000 clones. Sample: PBMCs. This receptor was taken from a man aged 50 to 60 in good health and CMV-seropositive. The chain uses TRBV6-6 and TRBJ1-2, with TRBD1 matching over 8 bases. The CDR3 DNA reads TGTGCCAGCAGTTCGGACAGGGCTTATGGCTACACCTTC. Protein product: CASSSDRAYGYTF.